This T cell receptor (beta chain) was obtained from a study of blood T cells in healthy people across ages. Next came a second PCR, run for about 6 to 12 cycles, which used a sample-barcoded 5' primer along with a J-beta primer mix. One entry per CDR3 protein results from TCRdb running MiXCR on the 5' RACE reads. The sample carries fewer than 1,000,000 distinct CDR3 sequences, 35% to 60% recorded once. CDR3 length: 15 amino acids. Germline V lookup: CDR1 DFQATT, CDR2 SNEGSKA (reference sequence). V lost 1 base to trimming and J lost 7 bases; unmatched junction nucleotides: 11. Specimen: blood. The sequence came from a man older than 75 in good health. The chain is built from TRBV20-1 and TRBJ2-7, with 9 bases lining up with TRBD2. The CDR3 protein is CSARALAGPSKEQYF. The CDR3 region has the DNA TGCAGTGCTAGAGCACTAGCGGGCCCCTCCAAGGAGCAGTACTTC.